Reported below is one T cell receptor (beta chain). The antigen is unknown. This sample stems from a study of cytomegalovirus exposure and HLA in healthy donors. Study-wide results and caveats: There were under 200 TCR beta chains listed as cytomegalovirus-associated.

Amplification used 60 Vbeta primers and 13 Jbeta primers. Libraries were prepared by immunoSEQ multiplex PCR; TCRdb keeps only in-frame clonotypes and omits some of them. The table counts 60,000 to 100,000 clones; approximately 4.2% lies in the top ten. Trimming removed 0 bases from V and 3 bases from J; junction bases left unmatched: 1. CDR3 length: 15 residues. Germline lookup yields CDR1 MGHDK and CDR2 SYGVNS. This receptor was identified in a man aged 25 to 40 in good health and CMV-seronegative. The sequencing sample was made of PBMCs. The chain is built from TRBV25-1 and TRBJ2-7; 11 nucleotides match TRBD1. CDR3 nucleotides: TGTGCCAGCAGTGAATACGGGACAGGGGGCTACGAGCAGTACTTC. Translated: CASSEYGTGGYEQYF.